This T cell receptor (beta chain) was obtained from a study of preoperative IRX-2 immunotherapy in early breast cancer. Germline V gene lookup returns CDR1 SGHNT and CDR2 YENEEA. V was pared by 0 bases and J by 4 bases, with 9 bases between. The CDR3 is 15 residues long. The assay was immunoSEQ multiplex PCR, and TCRdb's table has in-frame clones only and misses some. Among 5,000 to 6,500 clones listed, less than 70% were seen once. The sample's treatment: preoperative locoregional IRX-2 cytokine immunotherapy. The sequences come from tumor tissue, collected before IRX-2 immunotherapy. This clonotype was obtained from a human donor with breast cancer. The chain joins TRBV11-3 to TRBJ2-2; D may be TRBD1 or TRBD2 (6 bases each). The CDR3 sequence: CASSLEQGGTGELFF. The CDR3 DNA sequence: TGTGCCAGCAGCTTAGAACAGGGAGGCACCGGGGAGCTGTTTTTT.